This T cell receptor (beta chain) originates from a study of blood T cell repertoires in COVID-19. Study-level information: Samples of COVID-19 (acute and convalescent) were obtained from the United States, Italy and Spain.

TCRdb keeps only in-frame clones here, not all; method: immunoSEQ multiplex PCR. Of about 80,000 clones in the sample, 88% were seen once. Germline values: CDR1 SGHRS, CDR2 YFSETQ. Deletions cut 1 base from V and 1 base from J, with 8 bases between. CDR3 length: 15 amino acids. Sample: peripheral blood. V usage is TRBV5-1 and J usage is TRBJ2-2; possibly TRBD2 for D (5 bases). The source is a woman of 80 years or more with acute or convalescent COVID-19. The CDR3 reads CASSLNGVNTGELFF. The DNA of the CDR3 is TGCGCCAGCAGCTTGAACGGGGTGAACACCGGGGAGCTGTTTTTT.